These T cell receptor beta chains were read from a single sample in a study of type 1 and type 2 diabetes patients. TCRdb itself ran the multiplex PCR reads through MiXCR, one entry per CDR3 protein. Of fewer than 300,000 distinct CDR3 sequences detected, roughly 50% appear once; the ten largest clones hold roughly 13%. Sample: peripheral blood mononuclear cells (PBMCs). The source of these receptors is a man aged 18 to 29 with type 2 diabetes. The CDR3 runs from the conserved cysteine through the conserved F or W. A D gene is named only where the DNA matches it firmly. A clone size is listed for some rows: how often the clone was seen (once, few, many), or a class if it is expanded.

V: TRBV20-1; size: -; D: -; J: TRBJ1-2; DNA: TGCAGTGCTAACCCACTGGACACTAACTATGGCTACACCTTC; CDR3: CSANPLDTNYGYTF
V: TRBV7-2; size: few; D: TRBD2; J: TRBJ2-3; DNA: TGTGCCAGCAGCCTCCGACTAGCGGGGATAAAAGATACGCAGTATTTT; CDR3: CASSLRLAGIKDTQYF
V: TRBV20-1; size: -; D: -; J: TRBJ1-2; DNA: TGCAGCGTTACCCAAAGGGCCCTTTCGACGATGGGCTACACCTTC; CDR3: CSVTQRALSTMGYTF
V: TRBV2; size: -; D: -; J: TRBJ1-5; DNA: TGTGCCAGCAGTGAAGCGAGGGGAGGGAATCAGCCCCAGCATTTT; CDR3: CASSEARGGNQPQHF
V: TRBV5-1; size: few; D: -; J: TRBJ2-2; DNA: TGCGCCAGCAGCATCGAGACAGTGTCCGGGGAGCTGTTTTTT; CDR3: CASSIETVSGELFF
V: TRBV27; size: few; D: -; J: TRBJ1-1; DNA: TGTGCCAGCAGTTTGGGGGCAGGGAACATGAACACTGAAGCTTTCTTT; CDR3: CASSLGAGNMNTEAFF
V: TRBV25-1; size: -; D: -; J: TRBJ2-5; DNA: TGTGCCAGCAGTTTAGCCCAGGGTTTGGACCAAGAGACCCAGTACTTC; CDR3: CASSLAQGLDQETQYF
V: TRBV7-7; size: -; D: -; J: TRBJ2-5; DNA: TGTGCTAGCAGCCCCCGGGCAGGGGCGATAAACCAAGAGACCCAGTACTTC; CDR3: CASSPRAGAINQETQYF
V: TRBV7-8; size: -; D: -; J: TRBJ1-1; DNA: TGTGCCAGCAGCTTATCCGTCGTTAACACTGAAGCTTTCTTT; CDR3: CASSLSVVNTEAFF
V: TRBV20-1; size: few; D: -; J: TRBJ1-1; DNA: TGCAGTGCTAGCCCACACACGAACACTGAAGCTTTCTTT; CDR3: CSASPHTNTEAFF
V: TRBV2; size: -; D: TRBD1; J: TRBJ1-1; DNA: TGTGCCAGCAGCGGTCAGGGGGACACTGAAGCTTTCTTC; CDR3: CASSGQGDTEAFF
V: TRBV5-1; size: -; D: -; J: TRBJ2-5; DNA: TGCGCCAGCAGCCCGGCGGGTGGTTGGGAGACCCAGTACTTC; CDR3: CASSPAGGWETQYF
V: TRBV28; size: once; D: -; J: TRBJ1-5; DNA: TGTGCCATCAGTGCTCGAGATTCGGGCAATCAGCCCCAGCATTTT; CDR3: CAISARDSGNQPQHF
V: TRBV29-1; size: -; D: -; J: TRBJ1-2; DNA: TGCAGCGTTGAAGATCCGGACGGGGTAGGACGCTATGGCTACACCTTC; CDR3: CSVEDPDGVGRYGYTF
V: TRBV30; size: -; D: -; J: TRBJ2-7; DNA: TGTGCCTGGAATTGGGGGGCAAGCTCCTACGAGCAGTACTTC; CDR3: CAWNWGASSYEQYF
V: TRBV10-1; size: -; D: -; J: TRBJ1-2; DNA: TGTGCCATCAGTGAGAGGGCATCTAACTATGGCTACACCTTC; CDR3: CAISERASNYGYTF
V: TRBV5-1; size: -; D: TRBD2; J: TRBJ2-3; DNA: TGCGCCAGTAAACTAGCGCCCGTAGATACGCAGTATTTT; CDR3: CASKLAPVDTQYF
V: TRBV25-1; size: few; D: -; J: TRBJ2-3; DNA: TGTGCCAGCAGTGAGGGGGCGGTAGATACGCAGTATTTT; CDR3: CASSEGAVDTQYF
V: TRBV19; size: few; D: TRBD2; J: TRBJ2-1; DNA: TGTGCCAGTAGCCCCGTCGGGGGGGTTGATTACAATGAGCAGTTCTTC; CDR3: CASSPVGGVDYNEQFF
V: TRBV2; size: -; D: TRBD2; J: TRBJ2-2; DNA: TGTGCCAGCGCGGGACTAGCGGGCTTGAACACCGGGGAGCTGTTTTTT; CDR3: CASAGLAGLNTGELFF
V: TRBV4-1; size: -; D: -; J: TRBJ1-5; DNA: TGCGCCAGCAGCCCACGGGGCGGGGGTCGCGGACCCCAGCATTTT; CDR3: CASSPRGGGRGPQHF
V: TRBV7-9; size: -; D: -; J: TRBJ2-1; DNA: TGTGCCAGCAGCTTGGCCAGACAGGCTAACAATGAGCAGTTCTTC; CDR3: CASSLARQANNEQFF
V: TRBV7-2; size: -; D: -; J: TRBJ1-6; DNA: TGTGCCAGCTCACCAACCGGGACGGTGGCGGGTTCACCCCTCCACTTT; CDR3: CASSPTGTVAGSPLHF
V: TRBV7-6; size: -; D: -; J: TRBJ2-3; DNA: TGTGCCAGCAGCGCCATGGCTAGCACAGATACGCAGTATTTT; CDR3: CASSAMASTDTQYF
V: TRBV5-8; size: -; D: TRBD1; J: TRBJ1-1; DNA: TGTGCCAGCAGCCTTGGCCAGGGGGGGATTAGTAAAGCTTTCTTT; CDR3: CASSLGQGGISKAFF
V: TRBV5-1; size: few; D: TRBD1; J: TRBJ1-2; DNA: TGCGCCAGCAGCTTAACGGACAGGGAGAAGTATGGCTACACCTTC; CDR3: CASSLTDREKYGYTF
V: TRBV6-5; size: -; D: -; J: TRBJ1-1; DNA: TGTGCCAGCCAACGAGGACGGGATACTGAAGCTTTCTTT; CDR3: CASQRGRDTEAFF
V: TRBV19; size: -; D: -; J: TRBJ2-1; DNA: TGTGCCAGTAGTCTACCGACTAGAGACAATGAGCAGTTCTTC; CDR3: CASSLPTRDNEQFF
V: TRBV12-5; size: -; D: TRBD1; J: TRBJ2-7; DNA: TGTGCTAGTGGTTTGTCACAGGGGTCCTACGAGCAGTACTTC; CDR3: CASGLSQGSYEQYF
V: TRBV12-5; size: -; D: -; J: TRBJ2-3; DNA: TGTGCTAGTGGCGTGGCCGGAGAGGTAACAGATACGCAGTATTTT; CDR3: CASGVAGEVTDTQYF
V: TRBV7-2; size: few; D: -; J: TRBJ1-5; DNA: TGTGCCAGCAGCCCCCTCCGGGACAGCAATCAGCCCCAGCATTTT; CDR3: CASSPLRDSNQPQHF
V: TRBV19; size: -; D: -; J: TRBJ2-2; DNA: TGTGCCAGTACCACACAGGACCTGAACACCGGGGAGCTGTTTTTT; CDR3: CASTTQDLNTGELFF
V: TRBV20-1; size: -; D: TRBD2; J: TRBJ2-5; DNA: TGCAGTGCTACGCCAACACTAGCGGGACAAGAGACCCAGTACTTC; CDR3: CSATPTLAGQETQYF
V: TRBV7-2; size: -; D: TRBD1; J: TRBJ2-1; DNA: TGTGCCAGCAGTCTAAGTGACAGGGTGAATGAGCAGTTCTTC; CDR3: CASSLSDRVNEQFF
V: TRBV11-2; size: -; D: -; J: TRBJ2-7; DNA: TGTGCCAGCAGTTCCCAAGGACTTTTCGAGCAGTACTTC; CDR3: CASSSQGLFEQYF
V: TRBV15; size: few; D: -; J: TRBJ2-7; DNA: TGTGCCACCAGCAGAGAGAGGGGAGCGACCTACGAGCAGTACTTC; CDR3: CATSRERGATYEQYF
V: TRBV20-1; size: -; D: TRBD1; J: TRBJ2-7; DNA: TGCAGTGTGGACAGGGAAGGGAACTACGAGCAGTACTTC; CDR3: CSVDREGNYEQYF
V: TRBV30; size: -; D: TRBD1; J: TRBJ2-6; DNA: TGTGCCGGGAGATCTCACAGGGGACCCAACGTCCTGACTTTC; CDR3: CAGRSHRGPNVLTF
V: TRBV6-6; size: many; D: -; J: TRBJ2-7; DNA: TGTGCCAGCAGTCCAGGACTTGAGCAGTACTTC; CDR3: CASSPGLEQYF
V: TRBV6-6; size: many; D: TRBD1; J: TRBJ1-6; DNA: TGTGCCAGCAGTCGATCTTCGGGACAGGGCAATTCACCCCTCCACTTT; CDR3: CASSRSSGQGNSPLHF
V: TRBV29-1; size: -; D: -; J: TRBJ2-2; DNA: TGCAGCGTTGAAGGACTAACGGGAGTAGGGACCGGGGAGCTGTTTTTT; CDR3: CSVEGLTGVGTGELFF
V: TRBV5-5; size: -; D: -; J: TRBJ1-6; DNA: TGTGCCAGCAGTTCAGCAGGGAGTCGGGATTCACCCCTCCACTTT; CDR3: CASSSAGSRDSPLHF
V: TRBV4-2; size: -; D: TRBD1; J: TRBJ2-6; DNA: TGTGCCAGCAGCCCGGGGACAGGGAACTCTGGGGCCAACGTCCTGACTTTC; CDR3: CASSPGTGNSGANVLTF
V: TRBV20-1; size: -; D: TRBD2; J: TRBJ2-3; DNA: TGCAGCAACCCTACTAGCGGGATACAGTATTTT; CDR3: CSNPTSGIQYF
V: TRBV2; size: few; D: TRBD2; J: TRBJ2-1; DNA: TGTGCCAGCAGTGAATATGTAACTAGCGGTTTAAGCTCCTACAATGAGCAGTTCTTC; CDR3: CASSEYVTSGLSSYNEQFF
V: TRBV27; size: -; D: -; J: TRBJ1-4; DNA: TGTGCCAGCAGTCCCAGCAGGGATGCTAATGAAAAACTGTTTTTT; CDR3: CASSPSRDANEKLFF
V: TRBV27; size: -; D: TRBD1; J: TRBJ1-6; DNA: TGTGCCAGCAGTCCCTATGGACAGGGGAATGATTCACCCCTCCACTTT; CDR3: CASSPYGQGNDSPLHF
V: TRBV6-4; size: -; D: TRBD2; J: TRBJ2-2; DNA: TGTGCCAGCAGACCAGCGGGAGGTAGCACCGGGGAGCTGTTTTTT; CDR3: CASRPAGGSTGELFF
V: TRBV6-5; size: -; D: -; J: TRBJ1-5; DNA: TGTGCCAGCAGTCACGGGGCTCCCAATCAGCCCCAGCATTTT; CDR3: CASSHGAPNQPQHF